This T cell receptor beta chain originates from a study of vaccination effects on CD4 cells after COVID-19. Study in general: The median interval between the second dose and post-vaccine sampling was 72 days. Study results and limitations: Late post-vaccination samples showed marked contraction of infection- and vaccine-induced clones.

CDR1 and CDR2 (germline): KGHDR, SFDVKD. The CDR3 is 15 amino acids. V was cut by 2 bases and J by 8 bases, with 14 bases left in between. The culture ran for about 11 days, and then CD4+ T cells were isolated. Vaccination of participants consisted of two doses of either the BNT162b2 or mRNA-1273 vaccine. None of these healthy vaccinees had been infected with SARS-CoV-2 before vaccination. A half-volume exchange with IL-2 medium occurred on days 3 and 7. In regard to this clone: No antigen is known for it.

Data came from immunoSEQ multiplex PCR; TCRdb stores just in-frame clones and leaves some out. This sample yields about 66,000 clones, of which less than 80% are seen a single time; under 2.5% belongs to the top ten. The source material was CD4+ T cells from PBMCs cultured without peptide, sampled after COVID-19 vaccination. The gene calls are TRBV24-1 and TRBJ2-2; possibly TRBD1 for D (5 bases). The origin of this receptor is a human donor who received a COVID-19 vaccine. The CDR3 here is CATSDSGHRAGELFF. The DNA of the CDR3 is TGTGCCACCAGTGATTCCGGACACCGGGCAGGGGAGCTGTTTTTT.